This T cell receptor beta chain was identified in a study of shared clonotypes between healthy human individuals. Germline values: CDR1 LNHDA, CDR2 SQIVND (reference sequence). V lost 4 bases to trimming and J lost 1 base, with 9 bases between them. The CDR3 extends over 14 amino acids. The method was immunoSEQ multiplex PCR; TCRdb's version includes in-frame clones alone and lacks a portion of them. The sample consists of some 510,000 clones, 60% to 85% of them appearing once. This clone showed up just a few times. This TCR came from a woman aged 40 to 50 in good health. Some clones in this sample may be carry-over from other donors' samples. What was sequenced was PBMCs. This chain connects TRBV19 to TRBJ2-3; D not certain. The CDR3 region has the DNA TGTGCCAGTAGTACCCCCCACGGCACAGATACGCAGTATTTT. Translation: CASSTPHGTDTQYF. The whole variable domain, remainder taken from reference TRBV19 and TRBJ2-3, is DGGITQSPKYLFRKEGQNVTLSCEQNLNHDAMYWYRQDPGQGLRLIYYSQIVNDFQKGDIAEGYSVSREKKESFPLTVTSAQKNPTAFYLCASSTPHGTDTQYFGPGTRLTVL.